The subject of this entry is one T cell receptor (beta chain). The ends lost 4 bases at V and 1 base at J; junction bases unmatched: 5. This CDR3 is built from 15 residues. Germline V lookup: CDR1 SQVTM, CDR2 ANQGSEA. These data belong to a study of blood T cells in healthy people across ages. Study-wide context: Per every two T cells, about one barcoded beta molecule was captured by template switching.

A second about 6 to 11 cycle PCR used barcoded and J-beta primers. In TCRdb, the 5' RACE reads were re-called with MiXCR into one record per CDR3 protein. The sample lists around 1,700,000 distinct CDR3 sequences, 28% occurring once. The TCR comes from a woman aged 25 to 39 in good health. This chain uses TRBV29-1 with TRBJ2-3; TRBD2 matches at 10 bases. The material sequenced was blood. The CDR3 bases are TGCAGCGTTGGCCTAGCGGGGGCCCGCACAGATACGCAGTATTTT. It is translated as CSVGLAGARTDTQYF.